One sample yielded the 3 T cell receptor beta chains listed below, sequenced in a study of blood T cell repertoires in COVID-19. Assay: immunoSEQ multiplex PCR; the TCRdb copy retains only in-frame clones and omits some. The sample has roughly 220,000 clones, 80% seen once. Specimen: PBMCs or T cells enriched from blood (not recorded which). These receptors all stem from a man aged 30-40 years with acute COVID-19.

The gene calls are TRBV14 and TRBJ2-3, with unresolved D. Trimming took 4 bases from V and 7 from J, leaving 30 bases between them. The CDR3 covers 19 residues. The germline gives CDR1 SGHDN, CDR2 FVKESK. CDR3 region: CASSPAGYSTNLARYTQYF. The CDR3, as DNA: TGTGCCAGCAGCCCAGCTGGGTATTCGACCAACCTCGCTAGATATACGCAGTATTTT.

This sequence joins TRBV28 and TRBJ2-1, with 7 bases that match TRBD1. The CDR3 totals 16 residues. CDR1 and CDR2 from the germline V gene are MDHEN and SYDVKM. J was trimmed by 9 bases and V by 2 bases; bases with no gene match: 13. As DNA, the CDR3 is TGTGCCAGCAGTTTAAAGGGGGCAGGCCATGTTGGTGAGCAGTTCTTC. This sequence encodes CASSLKGAGHVGEQFF.

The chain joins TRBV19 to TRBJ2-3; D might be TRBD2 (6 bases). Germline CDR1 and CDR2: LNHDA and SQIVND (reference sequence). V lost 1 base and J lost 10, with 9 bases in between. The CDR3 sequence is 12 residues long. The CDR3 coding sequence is TGTGCCAGTAGTATAGGATTAGCGGCGCAGTATTTT. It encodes CASSIGLAAQYF. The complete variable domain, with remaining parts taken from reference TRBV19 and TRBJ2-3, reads DGGITQSPKYLFRKEGQNVTLSCEQNLNHDAMYWYRQDPGQGLRLIYYSQIVNDFQKGDIAEGYSVSREKKESFPLTVTSAQKNPTAFYLCASSIGLAAQYFGPGTRLTVL.